Below are 14 T cell receptor beta chains sequenced from a single sample in a study of technical replicates of blood from a few donors. Using immunoSEQ multiplex PCR, the repertoire was profiled, and TCRdb retains in-frame clones only, with some absent. The sample contains around 100,000 clones, 85% to 95% of which appear only once. What was sequenced was T cells isolated from PBMCs. The receptors derive from a human donor in good health.

The chain uses TRBV15 and TRBJ1-2, with TRBD1 matching over 10 bases. V shed 0 bases and J 7 bases; nucleotides not matched to a gene: 2. The CDR3 has 14 amino acids. CDR1 LNHNV and CDR2 YYDKDF come from the germline V gene (reference sequence). The CDR3, as DNA: TGTGCCACCAGCAGAGATGGGACAGGGGCTGGCTACACCTTC. Protein product: CATSRDGTGAGYTF.

The J gene is TRBJ1-1, the V gene TRBV4-1, with a possible D match to TRBD1 (6 bases). Deletions cut 0 bases from V and 1 base from J, with 15 bases between. The CDR3 spans 17 residues. CDR1 and CDR2 (germline): MGHRA, YSYEKL. For the CDR3, the DNA is TGCGCCAGCAGCCAAGATCCTGCAGGGGCGACGAACACTGAAGCTTTCTTT. Translating gives CASSQDPAGATNTEAFF.

The V call is TRBV19, the J call TRBJ2-2; D perhaps matches TRBD1 (6 bases). In germline, CDR1 is LNHDA, CDR2 SQIVND (reference sequence). V lost 9 bases and J 3 bases, leaving 17 bases between the germline ends. The CDR3 is made up of 15 amino acids. The CDR3 DNA reads TGTGCCAGCAGCCAAGGGGGATTAGACACCGGGGAGCTGTTTTTT. Protein product: CASSQGGLDTGELFF.

This chain uses TRBV11-3 with TRBJ2-7; 13 bases match TRBD2. CDR3 length equals 15 residues. The V gene end was trimmed by 4 bases and the J gene end by 6 bases; junction bases not matched to a gene: 6. Germline V CDR1 and CDR2: SGHNT, YENEEA. DNA of the CDR3: TGTGCCAGCAGCTCCCCACTAGCGGGAGGGCTCGAGCAGTACTTC. Translated: CASSSPLAGGLEQYF.

The chain joins TRBV29-1 to TRBJ1-1; TRBD1 might be the D (5 bases). Germline values: CDR1 SQVTM, CDR2 ANQGSEA. The CDR3 has 12 amino acids. Here the CDR3 reads CMGGGRNTEAFF. CDR3 DNA: TGCATGGGGGGGGGAAGGAACACTGAAGCTTTCTTT.

This clone was detected once. A junction end diverges from the germline sequence, so it may reflect a read error. The chain couples TRBV7-3 to TRBJ2-1, with TRBD2 identical over 11 bases. This CDR3 spans 16 amino acids. CDR1 and CDR2 (germline): SGHTA, FQGTGA. For the CDR3, the DNA is TGTGCCAGCAGCGTAACTAGCGGGAGCGCTTACAATGAGCAGTTCTTC. It is translated as CASSVTSGSAYNEQFF.

CDR3 nucleotides: TGTGCCAGCAGCCGACAGGGAAACACTGAAGCTTTCTTT. Translated: CASSRQGNTEAFF. V and J are TRBV7-6 and TRBJ1-1; 7 nucleotides align to TRBD1. This CDR3 spans 13 amino acids. The junction had 2 bases not matched to a gene; V was cut back by 5 bases and J by 2 bases. Germline assignment: CDR1 SGHVS and CDR2 FNYEAQ.

In nucleotides, the CDR3 is TGTGCCAGCAGCGGATCCGGGACAAGCAATCAGCCCCAGCATTTT. As protein: CASSGSGTSNQPQHF. V usage is TRBV9 and J usage is TRBJ1-5, with D tentatively TRBD1 (6 bases). Germline V gene lookup returns CDR1 SGDLS and CDR2 YYNGEE. V was pared by 3 bases and J by 1 base, with 11 bases between. CDR3 length equals 15 residues. The complete variable domain, with remaining parts taken from reference TRBV9 and TRBJ1-5, reads DSGVTQTPKHLITATGQRVTLRCSPRSGDLSVYWYQQSLDQGLQFLIQYYNGEERAKGNILERFSAQQFPDLHSELNLSSLELGDSALYFCASSGSGTSNQPQHFGDGTRLSIL.

This clone was seen only once. The chain is built from TRBV27 and TRBJ2-7, with D possibly matching TRBD1 (5 bases). This CDR3 comprises 14 residues. In germline, CDR1 is MNHEY, CDR2 SMNVEV (reference sequence). V lost 3 bases and J 4 bases, leaving 13 bases between the germline ends. As DNA, the CDR3 is TGTGCCAGCAGTTTCGGCAGGGAAAGATACGAGCAGTACTTC. Protein product: CASSFGRERYEQYF.

V gene TRBV28 combines with J gene TRBJ2-1; 7 positions agree with TRBD2. V trimming: 3 bases; J trimming: 2 bases; junction bases outside the gene matches: 1. Germline-derived CDR1 and CDR2 are MDHEN and SYDVKM. The CDR3 contains 14 residues. The DNA of the CDR3 is TGTGCCAGCAGTTTCCTAGCGGCCTACAATGAGCAGTTCTTC. Translation gives CASSFLAAYNEQFF. The full variable domain, its missing parts supplied by reference TRBV28 and TRBJ2-1, is DVKVTQSSRYLVKRTGEKVFLECVQDMDHENMFWYRQDPGLGLRLIYFSYDVKMKEKGDIPEGYSVSREKKERFSLILESASTNQTSMYLCASSFLAAYNEQFFGPGTRLTVL.

The CDR3 spells CASSPPSQGLTEAFF. The CDR3, as DNA: TGTGCCAGCTCACCACCGTCGCAGGGCCTCACTGAAGCTTTCTTT. The chain uses TRBV18 and TRBJ1-1; a weak D match, TRBD1 (5 bases). Germline CDR1 is KGHSH and CDR2 is LQKENI. Trimming took 0 bases from V and 4 from J, leaving 12 bases between them. This CDR3 comprises 15 residues.

The gene calls are TRBV30 and TRBJ1-2; D gene ambiguous. V lost 3 bases and J lost 5, with 10 bases in between. This CDR3 comprises 12 residues. Germline CDR1 and CDR2: GTSNPN and SVGIG (reference sequence). The CDR3 region is CAWSGGEYGYTF. CDR3 in DNA: TGTGCCTGGAGCGGCGGGGAATATGGCTACACCTTC.

The gene calls are TRBV7-7 and TRBJ2-1, with TRBD2 matching over 10 bases. The V and J ends lost 5 bases and 5 bases, in that order; junction bases with no gene match: 9. The CDR3 runs to 16 residues. Germline V CDR1 and CDR2: SSHAT, FNYEAQ (reference sequence). This CDR3 is CASSPASGRVDNEQFF. Here the CDR3 DNA reads TGTGCCAGCAGCCCCGCTAGCGGGAGAGTGGACAATGAGCAGTTCTTC.

This clone was counted a single time. The CDR3: CASSLYRTGGGEKLFF. The CDR3 bases are TGTGCCAGCAGTTTATACAGGACAGGGGGCGGTGAAAAACTGTTTTTT. The rearrangement joins TRBV28 to TRBJ1-4, with 11 bases matching TRBD1. V shed 1 base and J 7 bases; nucleotides not matched to a gene: 5. CDR1 and CDR2 (germline): MDHEN, SYDVKM. The CDR3 totals 16 residues.